This T cell receptor beta chain was profiled in a study of cytomegalovirus exposure and HLA in healthy donors. Study-level points and caveats: One variant, a missense change in DCLRE1C, was linked in a later analysis to TCR beta V- and J-gene trimming. The authors judged a highly shared variant cluster likely a sequencing artifact. Later analysis indicated greater clonal expansion among HLA-associated TCR beta chains than among equally common other chains.

Donors sampled were nominally healthy, though unrecorded immune exposures were likely. In the PCR, 60 Vbeta and 13 Jbeta primers were used. Using immunoSEQ multiplex PCR, the repertoire was profiled, and TCRdb retains in-frame clones only, with some absent. The sample holds about 82,000 clones, more than 60% seen once. This CDR3 contains 14 residues. V dropped 4 bases and J dropped 0; count of bases not matched to a gene: 3. Germline V lookup: CDR1 SGHRS, CDR2 YFSETQ. By share, this clone ranks as medium-sized. Its antigen remains unknown. The V call is TRBV5-1, the J call TRBJ1-1, with 7 bases identical to TRBD1. The TCR originated in a male donor in good health and CMV-seropositive. Sequencing was performed on PBMCs. Written as DNA, the CDR3 is TGCGCCAGCAGCCTAGGACAGGTGAACACTGAAGCTTTCTTT. Amino acids: CASSLGQVNTEAFF.